This TCR beta chain was observed in a study of T cell responses to AZD1222 COVID-19 vaccine. Profiling relied on immunoSEQ multiplex PCR, and the TCRdb table lists in-frame clones only, not all of them. This table holds about 200,000 clones, roughly nine tenths found once. As regards this clone: Its antigen is not known.

CDR1 and CDR2 (germline): SGHRS, YFSETQ. The CDR3 contains 14 residues. Trimming took 4 bases from V and 6 from J, leaving 14 bases between them. Study observations and caveats: All repertoire sampling was performed exclusively after the peak T cell response. Nearly half of spike-specific TCRs reportedly go after variant regions that carry no mutations. Along spike, vaccine-associated CD4 TCRs were found throughout, with dominance at 160-218 and 743-854.

This TCR was sampled from an adult who received the MenACWY meningococcal vaccine as a control. Sequenced material: peripheral blood, taken 28 days after the second dose of the MenACWY control vaccine. V and J are TRBV5-1 and TRBJ2-1, with unresolved D. The CDR3 loop reads CASSRSEVGNEQFF. CDR3 nucleotide sequence: TGCGCCAGCAGCAGAAGTGAGGTTGGCAATGAGCAGTTCTTC. The entire variable domain, with the rest obtained from reference TRBV5-1 and TRBJ2-1, is as follows: KAGVTQTPRYLIKTRGQQVTLSCSPISGHRSVSWYQQTPGQGLQFLFEYFSETQRNKGNFPGRFSGRQFSNSRSEMNVSTLELGDSALYLCASSRSEVGNEQFFGPGTRLTVL.